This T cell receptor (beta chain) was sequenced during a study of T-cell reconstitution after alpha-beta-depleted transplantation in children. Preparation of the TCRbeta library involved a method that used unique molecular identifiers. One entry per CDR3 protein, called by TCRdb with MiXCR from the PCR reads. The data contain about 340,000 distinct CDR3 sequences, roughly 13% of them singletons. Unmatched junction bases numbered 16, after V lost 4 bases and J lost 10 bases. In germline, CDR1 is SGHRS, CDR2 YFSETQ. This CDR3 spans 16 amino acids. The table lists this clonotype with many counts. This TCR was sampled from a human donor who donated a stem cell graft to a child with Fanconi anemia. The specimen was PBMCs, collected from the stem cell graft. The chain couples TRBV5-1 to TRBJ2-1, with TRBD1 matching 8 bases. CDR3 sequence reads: CASSPAGQGALEEQFF. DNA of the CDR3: TGCGCCAGCAGCCCCGCCGGGCAGGGGGCGCTTGAAGAGCAGTTCTTC. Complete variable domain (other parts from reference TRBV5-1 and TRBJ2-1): KAGVTQTPRYLIKTRGQQVTLSCSPISGHRSVSWYQQTPGQGLQFLFEYFSETQRNKGNFPGRFSGRQFSNSRSEMNVSTLELGDSALYLCASSPAGQGALEEQFFGPGTRLTVL.